This T cell receptor beta chain was recovered during a study of blood T cell repertoires in COVID-19. Overall study context: Sites in the United States, Italy and Spain provided acute and convalescent COVID-19 samples.

The CDR3 covers 15 residues. V was shortened by 0 bases and J by 5 bases, with 12 bases between the two germline ends. Per the authors' pipeline: Reference gene primers were amplified, and this amplification served to estimate nucleated cell counts. Clones were read by immunoSEQ multiplex PCR, and TCRdb kept only the in-frame ones, dropping some. The V and J calls and clone size were taken over from that table, and D and trimming were inferred from the DNA. The table has over 300,000 clones, about four fifths seen once. Sequencing was performed on peripheral blood. The receptor's source is a woman aged 45-59 years with acute or convalescent COVID-19. V usage is TRBV5-3 and J usage is TRBJ2-1; a weak D match, TRBD2 (6 bases). TRBV5-3 carries the ORF label, with uncertain function. CDR3 in DNA: TGTGCCAGAAGCTTGGACGAGGGAGGTCACAATGAGCAGTTCTTC. Translated: CARSLDEGGHNEQFF.